The table lists the clone carrying this T cell receptor (beta chain) with a count of one. Its antigen is not known. The CDR3 sequence is 13 residues long. Trimming stripped 4 bases from V and 4 bases from J, with 12 bases between. Germline V lookup: CDR1 SGHRS, CDR2 YFSETQ. The data were taken from a study of OX40 agonist ivuxolimab in advanced cancers. The study's findings and limits: Averaging showed that CD8+ T cells had more expanded clones than CD4+ did. CD4+ and CD8+ T cells in blood underwent clonal expansion by week 6 at 0.1 to 3.0 mg/kg. Expanded peripheral T-cell antigen specificity went undetermined.

Some clones are missing from TCRdb's copy, which holds only in-frame ones; the method was immunoSEQ multiplex PCR. The sample shows 65,000 to 95,000 clones, more than 75% of them seen only once. The chain employs TRBV5-1 and TRBJ2-7, with D perhaps TRBD1 (6 bases). The TCR comes from an adult with an advanced solid tumor such as melanoma, head and neck, liver or kidney cancer. Specimen: CD4+ or CD8+ T cells sorted from blood, collected in a trial of the OX40 agonist ivuxolimab. The CDR3 reads CASSTAGQYEQYF. DNA for the CDR3: TGCGCCAGCAGCACCGCCGGACAGTACGAGCAGTACTTC.